Below, one TCR beta chain is given with its context. Looked up from germline, CDR1 is LNHDA and CDR2 is SQIVND (reference sequence). The V and J ends lost 5 bases and 2 bases, in that order; junction bases with no gene match: 2. CDR3 length equals 14 residues. These data originate in a study of control samples from healthy donors and cancer patients. This table comes from immunoSEQ multiplex PCR, and its TCRdb copy is limited to in-frame clones, with some not included. The sample lists about 130,000 clones; around 94% were seen once. The sample taken for sequencing was PBMCs. The sequence came from a man in his 60s with colorectal cancer. The rearrangement uses TRBV19 and TRBJ1-3; 8 bases line up with TRBD1. The chain's CDR3 is CASSQGAAGNTIYF. CDR3 DNA sequence: TGTGCCAGTAGTCAGGGGGCGGCTGGAAACACCATATATTTT.